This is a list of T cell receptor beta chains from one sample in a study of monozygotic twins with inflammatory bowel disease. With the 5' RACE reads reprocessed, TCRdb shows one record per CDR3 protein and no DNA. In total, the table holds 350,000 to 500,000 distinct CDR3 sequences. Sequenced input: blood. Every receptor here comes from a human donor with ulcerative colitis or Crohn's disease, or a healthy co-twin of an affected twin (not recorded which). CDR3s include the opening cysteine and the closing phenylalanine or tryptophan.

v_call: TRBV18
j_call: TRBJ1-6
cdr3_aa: CASSPEASGVYNSPLHF

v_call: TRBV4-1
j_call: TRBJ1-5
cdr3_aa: CASSQVQTGLWPQHF

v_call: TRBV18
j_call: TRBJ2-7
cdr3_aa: CASFDRAYEQYF

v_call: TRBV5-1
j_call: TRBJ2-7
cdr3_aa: CASSLDTGGVYEQYF

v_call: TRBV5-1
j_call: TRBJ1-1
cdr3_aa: CASSTFLNTEAFF

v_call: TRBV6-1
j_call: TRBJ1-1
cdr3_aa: CASTPNSAGTEAFF

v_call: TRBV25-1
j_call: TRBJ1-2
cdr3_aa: CATVPPGQDYGYTF

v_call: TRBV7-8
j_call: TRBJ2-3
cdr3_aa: CASSLAVPPPTDTQYF

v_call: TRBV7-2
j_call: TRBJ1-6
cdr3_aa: CASSLKARGSNSPLHF

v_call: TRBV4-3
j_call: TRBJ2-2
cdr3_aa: CASSHTGTSKTGELFF

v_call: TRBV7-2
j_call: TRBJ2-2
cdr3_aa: CASSWDSTNTGELFF

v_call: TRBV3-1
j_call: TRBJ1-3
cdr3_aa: CASSQGGLNTIYF

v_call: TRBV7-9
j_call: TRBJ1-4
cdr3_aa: CASSLDWGADEKLFF

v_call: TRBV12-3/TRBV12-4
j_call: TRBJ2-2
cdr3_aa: CASRPGTGKKGELFF

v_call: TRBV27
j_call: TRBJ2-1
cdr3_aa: CASTLSGRYNEQFF

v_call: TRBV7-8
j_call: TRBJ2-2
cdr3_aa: CASSLVLSSGETTGELFF

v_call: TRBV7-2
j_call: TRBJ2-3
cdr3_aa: CASSLLEGGGRTDTQYF

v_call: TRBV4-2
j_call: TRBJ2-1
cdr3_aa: CASSQEVRDLGSYNEQFF

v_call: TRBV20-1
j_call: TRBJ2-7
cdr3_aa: CSARGPLPGEQYF

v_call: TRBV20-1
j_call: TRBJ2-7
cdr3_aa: CSAAAGGLGQYF

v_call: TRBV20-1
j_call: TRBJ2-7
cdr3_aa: CSARDMTTGLEYF

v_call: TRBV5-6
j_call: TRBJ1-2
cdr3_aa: CASSLSGADYGYTF

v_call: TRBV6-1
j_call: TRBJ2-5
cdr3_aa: CASSTPGFLAGQETQYF

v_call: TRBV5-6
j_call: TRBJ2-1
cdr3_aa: CASSGTGESENEQFF